These 11 T cell receptor beta chains came from one sample sequenced in a study of blood T cell repertoires in COVID-19. Assay: immunoSEQ multiplex PCR; the TCRdb copy retains only in-frame clones and omits some. The sample carries about 190,000 clones, 90% recorded once. Sequenced material: peripheral blood. Receptors originate from a man aged 45-65 years with acute or convalescent COVID-19.

Notes on this clone: The junction and the germline gene differ at one end; a read error may be behind it. V usage is TRBV19 and J usage is TRBJ1-1, with TRBD1 matching 9 bases. Germline assignment: CDR1 LNHDA and CDR2 SQIVND (reference sequence). CDR3 size: 14 residues. The CDR3 loop is CASDRQGVNTEAFF. The CDR3 region has the DNA TGTGCCAGCGACCGACAGGGGGTGAATACTGAAGCTTTCTTT.

The genes are TRBV30 and TRBJ2-1; 7 nucleotides match TRBD2. V dropped 0 bases and J dropped 4; count of bases not matched to a gene: 6. Per the germline V gene, CDR1 is GTSNPN and CDR2 is SVGIG (reference sequence). CDR3 length: 15 amino acids. CDR3 protein: CAWSVKAGSYNEQFF. In DNA, the CDR3 is TGTGCCTGGAGTGTAAAAGCGGGATCGTACAATGAGCAGTTCTTC. Filled out from reference TRBV30 and TRBJ2-1, the complete variable domain reads SQTIHQWPATLVQPVGSPLSLECTVEGTSNPNLYWYRQAAGRGLQLLFYSVGIGQISSEVPQNLSASRPQDRQFILSSKKLLLSDSGFYLCAWSVKAGSYNEQFFGPGTRLTVL.

The rearrangement links TRBV28 to TRBJ1-4; 8 bases map to TRBD1. The CDR3 extends over 14 amino acids. The V segment lost 2 bases and the J segment 8 bases; nucleotides outside the gene matches: 4. Germline assignment: CDR1 MDHEN and CDR2 SYDVKM. DNA for the CDR3: TGTGCCAGCAGTTTAGGACAGGGTTGGGAAAAACTGTTTTTT. Amino acid sequence: CASSLGQGWEKLFF.

The chain carries TRBV6-5 and TRBJ1-2, with D possibly TRBD1 on 6 matching bases. Trimming stripped 8 bases from V and 2 bases from J, with 12 bases between. The germline gives CDR1 MNHEY, CDR2 SVGAGI. This CDR3 has 13 residues. CDR3 sequence: CASAQQGNYGYTF. Written as DNA, the CDR3 is TGTGCCAGCGCGCAACAGGGCAACTATGGCTACACCTTC.

This chain connects TRBV7-2 to TRBJ2-3; D possibly corresponds to TRBD2 (6 bases). CDR3 size: 15 residues. V lost 2 bases and J lost 6, with 15 bases in between. CDR1 and CDR2 from the germline V gene are SGHTA and FQGNSA. Here the CDR3 DNA reads TGTGCCAGCAGCTTAATGCGGGGAGGTTTCGATACGCAGTATTTT. Its translation: CASSLMRGGFDTQYF.

The chain has TRBV18 and TRBJ2-2, with 12 bases aligning to TRBD2. The V segment lost 3 bases and the J segment 6 bases; nucleotides outside the gene matches: 5. CDR3 length: 16 residues. The germline V gene has CDR1 KGHSH and CDR2 LQKENI. CDR3 sequence reads: CASSPRLAGVPGELFF. The DNA of the CDR3 is TGTGCCAGCTCACCGAGACTAGCGGGAGTCCCCGGGGAGCTGTTTTTT.

V and J are TRBV4-1 and TRBJ2-1, with TRBD1 matching over 9 bases. This CDR3 comprises 15 residues. Germline CDR1 and CDR2: MGHRA and YSYEKL. After removal of 2 bases from V and 9 bases from J, the junction contained 8 bases not matched to a gene. Here the CDR3 reads CASSQPRDRVGEQFF. The CDR3 DNA reads as TGCGCCAGCAGCCAACCCCGGGACAGGGTTGGTGAGCAGTTCTTC.

This clone was seen repeatedly, ten times or more. The chain links TRBV4-1 to TRBJ1-5, with D perhaps matching TRBD1 (6 bases). CDR1 MGHRA and CDR2 YSYEKL come from the germline V gene. V was cut by 4 bases and J by 1 base, with 14 bases left in between. The CDR3 has 16 residues. DNA for the CDR3: TGCGCCAGCAGCCGCGGAACAGGGTTGAGCAATCAGCCCCAGCATTTT. Its translation: CASSRGTGLSNQPQHF.

The CDR3 DNA reads as TGCGCCAGCAGGTCAGGGGGCTATAGCAATCAGCCCCAGCATTTT. It yields the protein CASRSGGYSNQPQHF. The rearrangement links TRBV10-1 to TRBJ1-5, with 8 bases fitting TRBD1. CDR3 size: 15 residues. Germline values: CDR1 WNHNN, CDR2 SYGVQD (reference sequence). J was trimmed by 0 bases and V by 6 bases; bases with no gene match: 4.

The V and J genes are TRBV10-3 and TRBJ2-6; the match to TRBD2 covers 7 bases. V shed 7 bases and J 1 base; nucleotides not matched to a gene: 10. The germline V gene encodes CDR1 ENHRY and CDR2 SYGVKD. The CDR3 length is 17 residues. DNA of the CDR3: TGTGCCATCACCCTGGGGACGGGGGGTTCTGGGGCCAACGTCCTGACTTTC. Its protein product is CAITLGTGGSGANVLTF.

The V call is TRBV2, the J call TRBJ1-1; D possibly corresponds to TRBD1 (5 bases). The CDR3 totals 14 residues. V was trimmed by 2 bases and J by 3 bases, leaving 10 bases between them. In germline, CDR1 is SNHLY, CDR2 FYNNEI. The CDR3 DNA reads TGTGCCAGCAGTGAACAGGGAAGTGACACTGAAGCTTTCTTT. This codes for CASSEQGSDTEAFF.